One and the same sample provided the 20 T cell receptor beta chains below, sequenced in a study of blood T cell repertoires in COVID-19. Sequencing was performed with immunoSEQ multiplex PCR; in TCRdb, only in-frame clones are kept and a portion is missing. The sample carries tens of thousands of clones, 82% recorded once. The sequenced sample consisted of peripheral blood. The receptors here all came from a man aged 55 to 70 with acute or convalescent COVID-19.

The chain links TRBV27 to TRBJ2-7; TRBD1 agrees at 7 bases. The CDR3 length is 14 residues. The V segment lost 6 bases and the J segment 0 bases; nucleotides outside the gene matches: 5. The germline V gene has CDR1 MNHEY and CDR2 SMNVEV (reference sequence). The CDR3 region has the DNA TGTGCCAGCAGAAGGGACAGAAGCTCCTACGAGCAGTACTTC. Residues: CASRRDRSSYEQYF.

The sample holds one count of this clone. The rearrangement links TRBV7-2 to TRBJ2-7; 7 bases match TRBD2. Germline V lookup: CDR1 SGHTA, CDR2 FQGNSA. V dropped 3 bases and J dropped 3; count of bases not matched to a gene: 8. This CDR3 spans 15 amino acids. Here the CDR3 reads CASSLGGERVYEQYF. As DNA, the CDR3 is TGTGCCAGCAGCTTGGGAGGGGAGAGAGTCTACGAGCAGTACTTC. Using reference TRBV7-2 and TRBJ2-7 for the parts outside the CDR3, the full variable domain is GAGVSQSPSNKVTEKGKDVELRCDPISGHTALYWYRQSLGQGLEFLIYFQGNSAPDKSGLPSDRFSAERTGGSVSTLTIQRTQQEDSAVYLCASSLGGERVYEQYFGPGTRLTVT.

This chain joins TRBV9 and TRBJ1-1, with 10 positions matching TRBD1. The length of the CDR3 is 15 residues. Germline V gene data show CDR1 as SGDLS and CDR2 as YYNGEE. Trimming took 0 bases from V and 6 from J; bases not matched to a gene: 5. The CDR3 DNA sequence: TGTGCCAGCAGCGTAGGTGGGGACAGGGGAGCTGAAGCTTTCTTT. This codes for CASSVGGDRGAEAFF. Based on the CDR3 plus reference TRBV9 and TRBJ1-1, the full variable domain is DSGVTQTPKHLITATGQRVTLRCSPRSGDLSVYWYQQSLDQGLQFLIQYYNGEERAKGNILERFSAQQFPDLHSELNLSSLELGDSALYFCASSVGGDRGAEAFFGQGTRLTVV.

The chain employs TRBV24-1 and TRBJ2-3; 7 nucleotides line up with TRBD2. Per germline, CDR1 KGHDR and CDR2 SFDVKD. V lost 3 bases, J lost 4 bases, and 6 bases stayed unmatched. This CDR3 has 15 residues. CDR3 in DNA: TGTGCCACCAGTGATCCCCGGGGGGTTCCAGATACGCAGTATTTT. This sequence encodes CATSDPRGVPDTQYF.

To note about this clone: One end of the junction does not line up with germline, which may come from a read error. The chain combines TRBV7-9 with TRBJ1-3; 7 nucleotides line up with TRBD1. Germline CDR1 SEHNR, CDR2 FQNEAQ (reference sequence). The CDR3 is 11 residues long. The CDR3 DNA is TGTGCCAGCAGCTTAGCGGGGACAGAAAACTTT. It is translated as CASSLAGTENF.

The V and J genes are TRBV5-1 and TRBJ1-1; tentatively, D is TRBD1 (6 bases). The CDR3 length is 13 residues. V lost 0 bases to trimming and J lost 7 bases, with 10 bases between them. Germline CDR1 reads SGHRS; CDR2 reads YFSETQ. CDR3 protein: CASSLGRDNEAFF. The DNA for the CDR3 is TGCGCCAGCAGCTTGGGACGGGACAATGAAGCTTTCTTT.

The chain employs TRBV19 and TRBJ1-6, with 9 bases identical to TRBD1. Germline trimming cut 4 bases from V and 7 bases from J; bases unmatched to any gene: 8. CDR3 length equals 16 residues. Looked up from germline, CDR1 is LNHDA and CDR2 is SQIVND (reference sequence). The CDR3 here is CASSKSTGTGNSPLHF. The DNA of the CDR3 is TGTGCCAGTAGTAAATCTACCGGGACAGGGAATTCACCCCTCCACTTT.

The rearrangement links TRBV6-6 to TRBJ1-2; TRBD1 is a possible D gene (6 bases). Germline CDR1 reads MNHNY; CDR2 reads SVGAGI (reference sequence). Trimming took off 9 bases at V and 5 bases at J, with 16 bases between the two ends. The CDR3 spans 13 residues. The CDR3 region has the DNA TGTGCCAGTTCCCCGGACAGCATTTATGGCTACACCTTC. Translated, it gives CASSPDSIYGYTF.

The chain employs TRBV6-5 and TRBJ1-2; 10 bases match TRBD1. Germline CDR1 MNHEY, CDR2 SVGAGI. The V segment lost 5 bases and the J segment 3 bases; nucleotides outside the gene matches: 6. This CDR3 is 15 amino acids long. The CDR3 DNA sequence: TGTGCCAGCAGTCTTCACGGGACAGGGGACTATGGCTACACCTTC. As protein: CASSLHGTGDYGYTF.

The chain uses TRBV9 and TRBJ2-1, with 7 bases fitting TRBD2. CDR1 is SGDLS and CDR2 is YYNGEE in the germline V gene. V was clipped by 3 bases and J by 0 bases; unmatched bases: 6. The CDR3 runs to 16 residues. In nucleotides, the CDR3 is TGTGCCAGCAGCGATGTAGCGGGCCCCTCCTACAATGAGCAGTTCTTC. It specifies CASSDVAGPSYNEQFF. The full variable domain, rest sourced from reference TRBV9 and TRBJ2-1, is DSGVTQTPKHLITATGQRVTLRCSPRSGDLSVYWYQQSLDQGLQFLIQYYNGEERAKGNILERFSAQQFPDLHSELNLSSLELGDSALYFCASSDVAGPSYNEQFFGPGTRLTVL.

V is TRBV27 and J is TRBJ2-6, with D perhaps matching TRBD2 (6 bases). Germline CDR1 is MNHEY and CDR2 is SMNVEV (reference sequence). The CDR3 length is 18 residues. V shed 2 bases and J shed 0 bases, with 14 bases lying between them. The chain's CDR3 is CASSLRGGPYSGANVLTF. CDR3 DNA: TGTGCCAGCAGTTTAAGGGGAGGACCATACTCTGGGGCCAACGTCCTGACTTTC.

This clone was seen a handful of times. Other DNA sequences in the sample encode the same CDR3. The chain has TRBV7-9 and TRBJ1-1, with D maybe TRBD1 (5 bases). Trimming removed 5 bases at V and 4 bases at J, with 11 bases between. The germline V gene encodes CDR1 SEHNR and CDR2 FQNEAQ (reference sequence). The CDR3 is 13 residues long. For the CDR3, the DNA is TGTGCCAGCAGCGCTCAGGGCGGCACTGAAGCTTTCTTT. Protein: CASSAQGGTEAFF.

This chain uses TRBV13 with TRBJ2-6; perhaps TRBD2 as D (5 bases). Trimming shortened V by 4 bases and J by 0 bases, and 16 bases separated the two germline ends. Looked up from germline, CDR1 is PRHDT and CDR2 is FYEKMQ (reference sequence). This CDR3 is built from 18 residues. The DNA of the CDR3 is TGTGCCAGCAGCTCTCCGGGAATGATGCTCTCTGGGGCCAACGTCCTGACTTTC. Protein product: CASSSPGMMLSGANVLTF.

This chain links TRBV4-1 with TRBJ2-4, with 8 positions matching TRBD1. Germline trimming cut 1 base from V and 6 bases from J; bases unmatched to any gene: 5. Germline assignment: CDR1 MGHRA and CDR2 YSYEKL. The CDR3 length is 15 residues. CDR3 bases: TGCGCCAGCAGCCAAGGAACAGGGGGATTAAACATTCAGTACTTC. Its translation: CASSQGTGGLNIQYF.

Comment on this clone: The germline gene is not matched at one end of the junction; a read error may be the cause. V is TRBV2 and J is TRBJ2-2; 9 bases are a match to TRBD2. The CDR3 totals 16 residues. Germline V lookup: CDR1 SNHLY, CDR2 FYNNEI. The CDR3 reads CASTEHASGASGELFF. The CDR3, as DNA: TGTGCCAGCACTGAACACGCTAGCGGGGCTTCAGGGGAGCTGTTTTTT.

A few counts support this clone. This chain connects TRBV14 to TRBJ1-1; the D gene is possibly TRBD1 (6 bases). Germline lookup yields CDR1 SGHDN and CDR2 FVKESK. The CDR3 length is 17 residues. The ends were cut back, 0 bases at V and 1 base at J, with 15 bases in the middle. The CDR3 DNA reads TGTGCCAGCAGCCAAGATCCCGGGACATGGGGGAACACTGAAGCTTTCTTT. Protein: CASSQDPGTWGNTEAFF.

The V and J genes are TRBV9 and TRBJ2-7; TRBD1 might be the D (6 bases). Germline V CDR1 and CDR2: SGDLS, YYNGEE. The CDR3 length is 16 residues. V gave up 0 bases and J gave up 5 bases, with 18 bases separating them. The CDR3 bases are TGTGCCAGCAGCGTAGCTTTATTGGGGGCTGGGGACGAGCAGTACTTC. It translates to CASSVALLGAGDEQYF. The entire variable domain, with the rest obtained from reference TRBV9 and TRBJ2-7, is as follows: DSGVTQTPKHLITATGQRVTLRCSPRSGDLSVYWYQQSLDQGLQFLIQYYNGEERAKGNILERFSAQQFPDLHSELNLSSLELGDSALYFCASSVALLGAGDEQYFGPGTRLTVT.

J is TRBJ2-2 and V is TRBV5-1; 11 bases are a match to TRBD1. Losses at the gene ends were 4 bases for V and 7 bases for J; bases not matched to a gene: 3. The CDR3 sequence is 14 residues long. Germline V gives CDR1 SGHRS, CDR2 YFSETQ. CDR3 DNA: TGCGCCAGCAGCGGACAGGGGGCTGGCGGGGAGCTGTTTTTT. Translation gives CASSGQGAGGELFF.

The gene calls are TRBV9 and TRBJ2-5, with 10 bases fitting TRBD2. The V gene end was trimmed by 0 bases and the J gene end by 5 bases; junction bases not matched to a gene: 10. This CDR3 contains 17 residues. Germline V CDR1 and CDR2: SGDLS, YYNGEE. As DNA, the CDR3 is TGTGCCAGCAGCGTAGCGGGACTAGCGACCCCCTCGGAGACCCAGTACTTC. It translates to CASSVAGLATPSETQYF.

The V call is TRBV2, the J call TRBJ1-1, with D maybe TRBD1 (6 bases). Trimming took 8 bases from V and 3 from J, leaving 19 bases between them. In germline, CDR1 is SNHLY, CDR2 FYNNEI. The CDR3 totals 15 residues. CDR3 region: CASDGKGTRYTEAFF. The CDR3, as DNA: TGTGCCAGCGACGGGAAGGGGACACGCTACACTGAAGCTTTCTTT.